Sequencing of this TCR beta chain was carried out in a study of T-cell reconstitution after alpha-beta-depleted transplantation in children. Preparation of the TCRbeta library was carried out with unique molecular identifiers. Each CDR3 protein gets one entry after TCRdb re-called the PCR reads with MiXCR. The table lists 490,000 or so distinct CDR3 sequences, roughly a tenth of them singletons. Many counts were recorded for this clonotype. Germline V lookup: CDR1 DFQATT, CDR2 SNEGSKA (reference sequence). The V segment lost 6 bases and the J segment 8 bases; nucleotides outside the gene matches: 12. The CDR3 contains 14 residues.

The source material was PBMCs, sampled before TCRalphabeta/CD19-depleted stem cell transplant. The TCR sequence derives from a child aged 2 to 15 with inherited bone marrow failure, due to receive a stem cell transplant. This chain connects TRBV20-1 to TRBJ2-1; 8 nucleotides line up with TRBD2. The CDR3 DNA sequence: TGCAGTGCCTCTGGACTAGCCGGTGTCGATGAGCAGTTCTTC. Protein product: CSASGLAGVDEQFF.